The 20 T cell receptor beta chains given below trace back to one sample, sequenced in a study of identical twins. TCRdb called the 5' RACE reads again in MiXCR, with one record for every CDR3 protein. Of 500,000 to 550,000 distinct CDR3 sequences detected, less than 25% appear once; the ten largest clones hold roughly 0.9%. This same sample was also part of a study on T cells expressing NK-cell markers.

Sequenced: CD4+ T cells sorted from blood. The receptors stem from a woman aged 18-29 years in good health.

The genes are TRBV21-1 and TRBJ1-4. TRBV21-1 is assigned pseudogene status. The CDR3 totals 13 residues. The DNA of the CDR3 is TGTGCCAGCAGCAAAGGAAGTTGCCGGTCGTCCTTTTTT. Protein product: CASSKGSCRSSFF.

The V call is TRBV23-1, the J call TRBJ2-2; tentative D call: TRBD1 (6 bases). TRBV23-1 is known as an ORF, though its function is uncertain. Trimming shortened V by 0 bases and J by 1 base, and 12 bases separated the two germline ends. This CDR3 is 17 amino acids long. The CDR3: CASSQSTGSLNTGELFF. The CDR3 region has the DNA TGCGCCAGCAGTCAATCTACAGGGTCCTTGAACACCGGGGAGCTGTTTTTT.

This clonotype was detected only a few times. The V call is TRBV11-1, the J call TRBJ2-3, with 13 bases fitting TRBD2. The CDR3 loop spans 18 amino acids. With V trimmed by 5 bases and J by 4 bases, 12 bases remained unmatched. Germline loops: CDR1 SGHAT, CDR2 FQDESV (reference sequence). The CDR3 is CASSRPGTSGTGADTQYF. DNA for the CDR3: TGTGCCAGCAGCCGCCCCGGGACTAGCGGGACTGGGGCAGATACGCAGTATTTT.

This chain uses TRBV25-1 with TRBJ2-5; D not certain. Trimming pared 1 base from V and 7 bases from J, leaving 4 bases between. Germline CDR1 reads MGHDK; CDR2 reads SYGVNS. This CDR3 has 11 residues. The CDR3, as DNA: TGTGCCAGCAGTGAATGGGTGACCCAGTACTTC. Amino acids: CASSEWVTQYF.

The rearrangement uses TRBV10-3 and TRBJ2-3; possible D gene TRBD2, 5 bases. The CDR3 sequence is 14 residues long. V was trimmed by 10 bases and J by 0 bases, leaving 14 bases between them. CDR1 is ENHRY, CDR2 SYGVKD, per germline. CDR3 sequence: CATLAGGSTDTQYF. DNA of the CDR3: TGTGCCACCCTGGCGGGCGGGAGCACAGATACGCAGTATTTT.

The sample holds a few counts of this clonotype. J is TRBJ1-3 and V is TRBV28, with D maybe TRBD1 (6 bases). Trimming left V 1 base short and J 2 bases short, with 9 bases between. Germline CDR1 MDHEN, CDR2 SYDVKM. This CDR3 comprises 15 residues. CDR3 nucleotides: TGTGCCAGCAGTTTATTTTCAGGGGCTGGAAACACCATATATTTT. It translates to CASSLFSGAGNTIYF. Together with reference TRBV28 and TRBJ1-3, the CDR3 gives the full variable domain: DVKVTQSSRYLVKRTGEKVFLECVQDMDHENMFWYRQDPGLGLRLIYFSYDVKMKEKGDIPEGYSVSREKKERFSLILESASTNQTSMYLCASSLFSGAGNTIYFGEGSWLTVV.

The sample holds a few counts of this clonotype. V is TRBV20-1 and J is TRBJ1-2; 7 bases map to TRBD1. With V trimmed by 6 bases and J by 8 bases, 9 bases remained unmatched. The CDR3 consists of 12 residues. CDR1 and CDR2 from the germline V gene are DFQATT and SNEGSKA (reference sequence). The CDR3 DNA reads TGCAGTGCGCACAGGGGTGTGGAGGGCTACACCTTC. Protein sequence: CSAHRGVEGYTF.

The gene calls are TRBV24-1 and TRBJ2-3; D is unclear. With 4 bases removed from V and 6 bases from J, the gap between germline ends came to 10 bases. This CDR3 has 13 residues. Per germline, CDR1 KGHDR and CDR2 SFDVKD. CDR3 sequence reads: CATSETTGDTQYF. The CDR3 nucleotides are TGTGCCACCAGTGAAACCACTGGGGATACGCAGTATTTT.

The sample holds a few counts of this clonotype. This chain links TRBV14 with TRBJ1-1, with 7 positions matching TRBD1. CDR3 length equals 16 residues. Germline trimming cut 0 bases from V and 10 bases from J; bases unmatched to any gene: 14. Germline V gene lookup returns CDR1 SGHDN and CDR2 FVKESK. For the CDR3, the DNA is TGTGCCAGCAGCCAAGATCTAGGAGGGGGCGCATTGGTAGCTTTCTTT. Translated: CASSQDLGGGALVAFF. The full variable domain, in which reference TRBV14 and TRBJ1-1 provide the parts outside the CDR3, is EAGVTQFPSHSVIEKGQTVTLRCDPISGHDNLYWYRRVMGKEIKFLLHFVKESKQDESGMPNNRFLAERTGGTYSTLKVQPAELEDSGVYFCASSQDLGGGALVAFFGQGTRLTVV.

This clonotype was picked up a small number of times. The chain is built from TRBV7-2 and TRBJ2-2; D gene unclear. V lost 9 bases, J lost 0 bases, and 11 bases lay in between. The V gene's germline CDR1 is SGHTA and CDR2 FQGNSA. The CDR3 consists of 14 residues. The CDR3 region has the DNA TGTGCCAGGACCCAGACGGCGAACACCGGGGAGCTGTTTTTT. Protein product: CARTQTANTGELFF.

V is TRBV6-1 and J is TRBJ2-3, with TRBD1 identical over 7 bases. The trim removed 7 bases at V and 2 bases at J, leaving 9 bases unmatched. Germline CDR1 is MNHNS and CDR2 is SASEGT. The CDR3 sequence is 15 residues long. The DNA for the CDR3 is TGTGCCAGCAAATTCACCGGACAGGTCACAGATACGCAGTATTTT. Translating it yields CASKFTGQVTDTQYF.

This clonotype was found many times. One junction end does not reproduce the germline sequence, and a read error may be involved. V and J are TRBV5-1 and TRBJ2-2; D unresolved. CDR1 and CDR2 (germline): SGHRS, YFSETQ. This CDR3 has 11 amino acids. The CDR3 here is CASRNTGELFF. DNA of the CDR3: TGTGCCAGCAGGAACACCGGGGAGCTGTTTTTT.

J is TRBJ2-7 and V is TRBV20-1; TRBD1 or TRBD2 may be the D gene (5 bases each). The CDR3 length is 15 residues. Trimming shortened V by 5 bases and J by 3 bases, and 20 bases separated the two germline ends. Per germline, CDR1 DFQATT and CDR2 SNEGSKA (reference sequence). The CDR3 nucleotides are TGCAGTGCTGGGGACCGGGACGGACCTTTCTACGAGCAGTACTTC. Protein product: CSAGDRDGPFYEQYF.

This clonotype was recorded a few times. J is TRBJ1-1 and V is TRBV29-1; no reliable D call. The CDR3 runs to 11 residues. Germline CDR1 and CDR2: SQVTM and ANQGSEA. Trimming removed 4 bases at V and 7 bases at J, with 10 bases between. CDR3 nucleotides: TGCAGCGTTGGCCCCGTTGGTGAAGCTTTCTTT. The encoded protein is CSVGPVGEAFF.

This clonotype was found a few times. As DNA, the CDR3 is TGCGCCAGCAGCTTGGGTGCGGGACTTAGCTCCTACAATGAGCAGTTCTTC. This gives the protein CASSLGAGLSSYNEQFF. This chain connects TRBV5-1 to TRBJ2-1; D possibly corresponds to TRBD2 (6 bases). The V gene's germline CDR1 is SGHRS and CDR2 YFSETQ. V was trimmed by 0 bases and J by 0 bases, leaving 13 bases between them. The CDR3 covers 17 residues.

V and J are TRBV20-1 and TRBJ1-4, with TRBD1 as a possible D gene (6 bases). The germline V gene has CDR1 DFQATT and CDR2 SNEGSKA (reference sequence). This CDR3 is 14 amino acids long. V shed 0 bases and J shed 8 bases, with 13 bases lying between them. The CDR3 sequence: CSARDGRGGEKLFF. Written as DNA, the CDR3 is TGCAGTGCTAGAGATGGCAGGGGAGGGGAAAAACTGTTTTTT.

The chain employs TRBV12-3 or TRBV12-4 and TRBJ2-7; no reliable D call. The CDR3 has 13 amino acids. V was cut by 3 bases and J by 4 bases, with 10 bases left in between. CDR3: CASSFLSRYEQYF. DNA of the CDR3: TGTGCCAGCAGTTTCCTGTCGAGATACGAGCAGTACTTC.

This chain links TRBV20-1 with TRBJ1-2; a possible D gene is TRBD1 (5 bases). V lost 5 bases to trimming and J lost 1 base, with 14 bases between them. Germline lookup yields CDR1 DFQATT and CDR2 SNEGSKA (reference sequence). This CDR3 spans 14 amino acids. CDR3 DNA: TGCAGTGCTGGGGGGGACGGACTTAACTATGGCTACACCTTC. This codes for CSAGGDGLNYGYTF.

The sample holds a few counts of this clonotype. The V call is TRBV5-6, the J call TRBJ1-1, with D possibly TRBD1 on 6 matching bases. CDR3 size: 15 residues. Germline V gives CDR1 SGHDT, CDR2 YYEEEE. The V and J ends lost 3 bases and 8 bases respectively, with 20 bases between them. This chain's CDR3 is CASSSTRGGRSEAFF. In nucleotides, the CDR3 is TGTGCCAGCAGCTCCACCCGAGGGGGTCGTTCGGAAGCTTTCTTT.

This clonotype was counted between two and nine times. The genes are TRBV10-3 and TRBJ2-3; 8 bases align to TRBD1. CDR1 and CDR2 (germline): ENHRY, SYGVKD. The length of the CDR3 is 14 residues. V trimming: 6 bases; J trimming: 4 bases; junction bases outside the gene matches: 6. CDR3 coding DNA: TGTGCCATCAGAGAGGGACAGGCTGCAGATACGCAGTATTTT. Amino acid sequence: CAIREGQAADTQYF.